This TCR beta chain emerged from a study of CXCR3-negative and CXCR3-positive naive CD8 T cells. Study results and caveats: CXCR3-positive naive cells carried more hydrophobic TRB CDR3s than CXCR3-negative ones.

This CDR3 spans 16 amino acids. Germline-derived CDR1 and CDR2 are SEHNR and FQNEAQ (reference sequence). Researchers prepared the TRB cDNA libraries using 5' RACE with UMI labels. TCRdb re-called the 5' RACE reads and catalogs CDR3 proteins one per entry, DNA excluded. The table lists over 100,000 distinct CDR3 sequences. About this clonotype itself: What it binds is not known.

Sequencing was performed on naive CXCR3+ CD8+ T cells from blood. The subset: CD45RO-CCR7+CD27+CD95- naive CD8+ T cells expressing CXCR3 (TNR3+). The clonotype was recovered from a human donor in good health. Some clones in this sample may be carry-over from other donors' samples. This chain connects TRBV7-9 to TRBJ2-3; TCRdb gives TRBD2 as the D gene, but with no DNA this cannot be confirmed. CDR3 loop: CASSLGLAGVTDTQYF.